This TCR beta chain derives from a study of response to subunit inactivated influenza vaccine. This clonotype was counted between two and nine times. Losses at the gene ends were 5 bases for V and 0 bases for J; bases not matched to a gene: 5. Per the germline V gene, CDR1 is SNHLY and CDR2 is FYNNEI. The CDR3 runs 16 residues. TCRdb fed the RT-PCR reads into MiXCR, producing one record per CDR3 protein. The table includes under 950,000 distinct CDR3 sequences, 21% detected once. Specimen: PBMCs from blood, collected 4 to 6 days after vaccination. This receptor was obtained from a man between 45 and 60 years old who received an inactivated influenza vaccine. The V call is TRBV2, the J call TRBJ2-7; 12 nucleotides match TRBD2. The CDR3 bases are TGTGCCAGCAGTTCGACTAGCGGGGGCCCCTCCTACGAGCAGTACTTC. It yields the protein CASSSTSGGPSYEQYF.